The text below deals with one TCR beta chain. The CDR3 runs to 14 residues. CDR1 SNHLY and CDR2 FYNNEI come from the germline V gene. The germline V and J ends were trimmed by 4 bases and 4 bases, with 10 bases remaining between them. The sample comes from a study of blood T cell repertoires in COVID-19. Study summary: The United States, Italy and Spain supplied acute and convalescent COVID-19 samples.

Study processing details: Estimation of nucleated cell counts relied on the amplification of reference gene primers. Some clones are missing from TCRdb's copy, which holds only in-frame ones; the method was immunoSEQ multiplex PCR. V and J calls and clone size follow that table, whereas D and trimming were derived from the DNA. The profile shows 540,000 or so clones, 85% to 90% of them singletons. The TCR comes from a woman between 45 and 65 years old with COVID-19, enrolled during active disease. The chain combines TRBV2 with TRBJ1-4; D gene uncertain. Sequenced input: peripheral blood. CDR3 DNA: TGTGCCAGCAGTGTCCAACAGATTAATGAAAAACTGTTTTTT. Translated: CASSVQQINEKLFF.